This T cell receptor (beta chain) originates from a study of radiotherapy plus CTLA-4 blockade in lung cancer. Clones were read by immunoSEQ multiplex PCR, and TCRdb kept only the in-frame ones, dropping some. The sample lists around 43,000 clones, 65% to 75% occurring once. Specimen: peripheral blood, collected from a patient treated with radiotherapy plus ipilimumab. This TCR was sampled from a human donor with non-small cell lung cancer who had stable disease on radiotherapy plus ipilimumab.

The CDR3 region has the DNA TGTGCCAGCAGTGACTTCGGCTACGAGCAGTACTTC. Its translation is CASSDFGYEQYF. This rearrangement joins TRBV25-1 to TRBJ2-7; unclear D gene. From germline, CDR1 is MGHDK and CDR2 SYGVNS. This CDR3 has 12 amino acids. The ends were cut back, 3 bases at V and 3 bases at J, with 6 bases in the middle.